Listed below are T cell receptor beta chains from one sample, sequenced in a study of T cells in Graves' hyperthyroidism and ophthalmopathy. From the multiplex PCR reads, TCRdb called clonotypes with MiXCR, one entry per CDR3 protein. Of fewer than 400,000 distinct CDR3 sequences listed, 15% to 18% are singletons. Source material: blood. These receptor sequences come from a woman younger than 35 with Graves' hyperthyroidism that later progressed to Graves' ophthalmopathy. CDR3s leave out the opening cysteine and the closing phenylalanine or tryptophan. The D gene is left open where the match is weak.

D gene: .
V gene: TRBV28
J gene: TRBJ1-2
CDR3 protein: ASSLGVFLYGYT

D gene: .
V gene: TRBV2
J gene: TRBJ2-7
CDR3 protein: ASRDNYEQY

D gene: .
V gene: TRBV20-1
J gene: TRBJ1-2
CDR3 protein: SATEVPNYGYT

D gene: .
V gene: TRBV28
J gene: TRBJ1-2
CDR3 protein: ANSVSRADCGYT

D gene: .
V gene: TRBV4-1
J gene: TRBJ1-3
CDR3 protein: ASSQLAIENTIY

D gene: TRBD2
V gene: TRBV15
J gene: TRBJ2-3
CDR3 protein: ATRSSGEYTQY

D gene: TRBD2
V gene: TRBV20-1
J gene: TRBJ2-3
CDR3 protein: SASWKREGTDTQY

D gene: .
V gene: TRBV4-3
J gene: TRBJ1-6
CDR3 protein: ASSQRDTSSYNSPLH

D gene: TRBD2
V gene: TRBV7-2
J gene: TRBJ2-3
CDR3 protein: ASSTGLAGADTQY

D gene: .
V gene: TRBV7-9
J gene: TRBJ1-5
CDR3 protein: ASSLFQGGGNQPQH

D gene: TRBD1
V gene: TRBV15
J gene: TRBJ2-3
CDR3 protein: ATSRDHRTGGTDTQY

D gene: TRBD2
V gene: TRBV28
J gene: TRBJ2-5
CDR3 protein: ASSSVTSGVQETQY

D gene: .
V gene: TRBV4-1
J gene: .
CDR3 protein: ASSKGLAETQF

D gene: TRBD1
V gene: TRBV28
J gene: TRBJ2-5
CDR3 protein: ASSFPRGRGHQETQY

D gene: .
V gene: TRBV28
J gene: TRBJ2-3
CDR3 protein: ASTHFRQATDTQY

D gene: .
V gene: TRBV24-1
J gene: TRBJ1-1
CDR3 protein: ATSDPQSGSGEAF

D gene: .
V gene: TRBV18
J gene: TRBJ2-3
CDR3 protein: ASSPLGTTTDTQY

D gene: TRBD1
V gene: TRBV20-1
J gene: TRBJ1-6
CDR3 protein: SARDQSGQGIYNSPLH

D gene: TRBD1
V gene: TRBV7-2
J gene: TRBJ2-1
CDR3 protein: ASSPLAGTGPYNEQF

D gene: .
V gene: TRBV14
J gene: TRBJ2-6
CDR3 protein: ASSQVPANVLT

D gene: .
V gene: TRBV9
J gene: TRBJ2-1
CDR3 protein: ASSVRREGEQF

D gene: TRBD1
V gene: TRBV5-8
J gene: TRBJ2-1
CDR3 protein: ASSGLPRAGGYGNEQF

D gene: .
V gene: TRBV7-8
J gene: TRBJ2-1
CDR3 protein: ASSLGRSLSYNEQF

D gene: .
V gene: TRBV28
J gene: TRBJ2-7
CDR3 protein: ASSFLTGLAGPSYEQY

D gene: .
V gene: TRBV9
J gene: TRBJ1-1
CDR3 protein: ASSVVDRNPFEAF

D gene: .
V gene: TRBV12-3/TRBV12-4
J gene: TRBJ2-2
CDR3 protein: ASSLGSPNTGELF

D gene: TRBD2
V gene: TRBV19
J gene: TRBJ2-5
CDR3 protein: ASRGLAGEQETQY

D gene: TRBD1
V gene: TRBV6-1
J gene: TRBJ1-5
CDR3 protein: ASIPGGTGQPQH

D gene: TRBD2
V gene: TRBV15
J gene: TRBJ2-3
CDR3 protein: ATSTEGLAGGDTQY

D gene: .
V gene: TRBV20-1
J gene: TRBJ1-6
CDR3 protein: SAQGSSYNSPLH

D gene: TRBD1
V gene: TRBV6-5
J gene: TRBJ2-3
CDR3 protein: ASSYRQGRVDTQY

D gene: TRBD2
V gene: TRBV20-1
J gene: TRBJ2-1
CDR3 protein: SARRIAGKYNEQF

D gene: .
V gene: TRBV5-4
J gene: TRBJ2-7
CDR3 protein: ASSLKGKLYEQY

D gene: TRBD1
V gene: TRBV7-7
J gene: TRBJ2-1
CDR3 protein: ASSPGQARYDEQF

D gene: .
V gene: TRBV6-5
J gene: TRBJ2-5
CDR3 protein: ASSYSALATYQETQY

D gene: .
V gene: TRBV28
J gene: TRBJ1-1
CDR3 protein: ASSLWGGRREAF

D gene: .
V gene: TRBV3-1
J gene: TRBJ2-3
CDR3 protein: ASSRQGYPDTQY

D gene: TRBD2
V gene: TRBV28
J gene: TRBJ2-7
CDR3 protein: ASSLGGVAGDFSYEQY

D gene: .
V gene: TRBV28
J gene: TRBJ2-7
CDR3 protein: AIGSELETYEQY

D gene: .
V gene: TRBV7-3
J gene: TRBJ2-2
CDR3 protein: ASSLMASPGELF

D gene: .
V gene: TRBV11-1
J gene: TRBJ2-7
CDR3 protein: ASSLGKEEQY

D gene: .
V gene: TRBV28
J gene: TRBJ1-4
CDR3 protein: ASSLGGRLNEKLF

D gene: TRBD2
V gene: TRBV3-1
J gene: TRBJ2-1
CDR3 protein: ASSHPSGRGNEQF

D gene: TRBD1
V gene: TRBV12-3/TRBV12-4
J gene: TRBJ2-1
CDR3 protein: ASSPGTAHNEQF

D gene: .
V gene: TRBV30
J gene: TRBJ2-1
CDR3 protein: AWSPLKLVHSYNVQF

D gene: .
V gene: TRBV30
J gene: TRBJ1-2
CDR3 protein: AWSVGGLYGYT

D gene: TRBD2
V gene: TRBV7-9
J gene: TRBJ2-3
CDR3 protein: ASSLLAGVADTQY

D gene: .
V gene: TRBV11-2
J gene: TRBJ1-3
CDR3 protein: ASSPSSSGNTIY

D gene: TRBD2
V gene: TRBV11-2
J gene: TRBJ2-3
CDR3 protein: ASSWTSGPDTQY

D gene: TRBD2
V gene: TRBV30
J gene: TRBJ2-2
CDR3 protein: AWSVKWGGTGELF

D gene: .
V gene: TRBV10-3
J gene: TRBJ2-5
CDR3 protein: AISEAGPQETQY

D gene: .
V gene: TRBV6-1
J gene: TRBJ2-2
CDR3 protein: ASTRRAGELF

D gene: TRBD1
V gene: TRBV5-4
J gene: TRBJ2-7
CDR3 protein: ASSLGGQGRYEQY